This T cell receptor (beta chain) originates from a study of technical replicates of blood from several donors. This CDR3 has 15 amino acids. CDR1 and CDR2 (germline): MNHEY, SMNVEV (reference sequence). Trimming cost V 2 bases and J 6 bases, with 13 bases left between them. TCRdb's table, derived via immunoSEQ multiplex PCR, lists solely in-frame clones and lacks some. Of about 16,000 clones listed, approximately 87% are singletons. The V and J genes are TRBV27 and TRBJ2-2; a possible D gene is TRBD1 (6 bases). Sequencing was performed on PBMCs. The source of this sequence is a human donor in good health. The CDR3 DNA sequence: TGTGCCAGCAGTTTACAGGGGATGGTTCCCGGGGAGCTGTTTTTT. This codes for CASSLQGMVPGELFF.